The 29 T cell receptor beta chains reported below all come from one sample, sequenced in a study of shared clonotypes between healthy human individuals. Produced via immunoSEQ multiplex PCR; TCRdb's table is partial and in-frame only. This sample has around 600,000 clones, with roughly 97% found just once. Material: naive CD4+ T cells sorted from blood. Subset: CD45RA+ positively selected. The receptors here all came from a woman in her twenties or thirties in good health.

The chain couples TRBV7-9 to TRBJ2-2; TRBD1 aligns across 9 bases. Germline lookup yields CDR1 SEHNR and CDR2 FQNEAQ (reference sequence). This CDR3 is built from 17 residues. J was trimmed by 6 bases and V by 6 bases; bases with no gene match: 14. DNA of the CDR3: TGTGCCAGCAGGAGTCGAGGGACAGGGAAAGAGTCCGGGGAGCTGTTTTTT. Translation: CASRSRGTGKESGELFF.

This chain links TRBV6-5 with TRBJ2-1; 8 bases fit TRBD2. Trimming at V came to 0 bases and at J to 9 bases, leaving 10 bases not matched to a gene. This CDR3 is 16 amino acids long. Per the germline V gene, CDR1 is MNHEY and CDR2 is SVGAGI. CDR3 sequence: CASSYSSSGTRGEQFF. In nucleotides, the CDR3 is TGTGCCAGCAGTTACTCGAGTTCCGGGACTAGGGGTGAGCAGTTCTTC.

V usage is TRBV30 and J usage is TRBJ2-4; D perhaps matches TRBD2 (6 bases). V was cut by 4 bases and J by 0 bases, with 16 bases left in between. In germline, CDR1 is GTSNPN, CDR2 SVGIG (reference sequence). The CDR3 consists of 16 residues. The CDR3 coding sequence is TGTGCCTGGATTCGAAACGGGAGTAGAGCCAAAAACATTCAGTACTTC. This translates into CAWIRNGSRAKNIQYF.

This clone appeared a single time. The chain joins TRBV28 to TRBJ2-1; TRBD2 agrees at 7 bases. The CDR3 consists of 16 residues. V shed 6 bases and J 0 bases; nucleotides not matched to a gene: 8. Germline V gives CDR1 MDHEN, CDR2 SYDVKM. This CDR3 reads CASRLTSASSYNEQFF. The CDR3 region has the DNA TGTGCCAGCAGACTAACTAGCGCCAGCTCCTACAATGAGCAGTTCTTC.

This clone came up once. The chain combines TRBV6-1 with TRBJ1-1, with a tentative D call TRBD1 (6 bases). V lost 7 bases and J 11 bases, leaving 23 bases between the germline ends. Germline V gene lookup returns CDR1 MNHNS and CDR2 SASEGT. The CDR3 is made up of 14 amino acids. In nucleotides, the CDR3 is TGTGCCAGCACAGACAGGAATCTTTGGTTTGGGGCTTTCTTT. It yields the protein CASTDRNLWFGAFF.

The gene calls are TRBV18 and TRBJ2-3; D perhaps matches TRBD2 (6 bases). Germline V gene sequence: CDR1 KGHSH, CDR2 LQKENI. V gave up 2 bases and J gave up 2 bases, with 11 bases separating them. CDR3 length: 15 amino acids. The CDR3 region has the DNA TGTGCCAGCTCACCAAGCGGACTAACCACAGATACGCAGTATTTT. It is translated as CASSPSGLTTDTQYF. The full variable domain, completed using reference TRBV18 and TRBJ2-3, is NAGVMQNPRHLVRRRGQEARLRCSPMKGHSHVYWYRQLPEEGLKFMVYLQKENIIDESGMPKERFSAEFPKEGPSILRIQQVVRGDSAAYFCASSPSGLTTDTQYFGPGTRLTVL.

This chain joins TRBV9 and TRBJ2-7; TRBD1 matches at 8 bases. V lost 2 bases to trimming and J lost 2 bases; unmatched junction nucleotides: 9. Looked up from germline, CDR1 is SGDLS and CDR2 is YYNGEE. The CDR3 has 16 residues. CDR3 amino acids: CASSVRPGQAPYEQYF. The CDR3 DNA reads TGTGCCAGCAGCGTCAGGCCGGGACAGGCTCCCTACGAGCAGTACTTC.

The chain couples TRBV6-1 to TRBJ1-5; TRBD1 aligns across 7 bases. Germline CDR1 reads MNHNS; CDR2 reads SASEGT. The junction had 7 bases not matched to a gene; V was cut back by 1 base and J by 7 bases. The CDR3 runs 15 residues. The CDR3 region has the DNA TGTGCCAGCAGTGAAGTACAGGGGCCCGGACAGCCCCAGCATTTT. Residues: CASSEVQGPGQPQHF.

Comment on this clone: Additional DNA sequences in this sample encode the identical CDR3. This chain uses TRBV28 with TRBJ1-2; D not resolved. V lost 6 bases and J lost 2, with 10 bases in between. From germline, CDR1 is MDHEN and CDR2 SYDVKM. The CDR3 has 13 residues. CDR3 bases: TGTGCCAGCAGCCTCGATGGGAACTATGGCTACACCTTC. Encoded protein: CASSLDGNYGYTF.

V gene TRBV28 combines with J gene TRBJ2-1, with D unresolved. The CDR3 covers 16 residues. CDR1 and CDR2 from the germline V gene are MDHEN and SYDVKM. V shed 8 bases and J shed 0 bases, with 17 bases lying between them. The CDR3 sequence is CASAGTTRSSYNEQFF. The CDR3, as DNA: TGTGCCAGCGCAGGAACTACTCGGAGCTCCTACAATGAGCAGTTCTTC.

V usage is TRBV28 and J usage is TRBJ1-5; D may be TRBD1 (5 bases). Trimming cost V 2 bases and J 7 bases, with 9 bases left between them. CDR1 MDHEN and CDR2 SYDVKM come from the germline V gene. The CDR3 has 13 residues. CDR3 amino acids: CASSLRGLQPQHF. The DNA of the CDR3 is TGTGCCAGCAGTTTAAGGGGACTGCAGCCCCAGCATTTT.

The chain carries TRBV28 and TRBJ1-2; possible D gene TRBD1, 5 bases. The germline gives CDR1 MDHEN, CDR2 SYDVKM. V was cut by 3 bases and J by 4 bases, with 15 bases left in between. The CDR3 loop spans 15 amino acids. CDR3 sequence: CASSFSIRARYGYTF. The DNA of the CDR3 is TGTGCCAGCAGTTTCTCGATCAGGGCACGCTATGGCTACACCTTC.

The genes are TRBV6-1 and TRBJ1-2, with a possible D match to TRBD1 (5 bases). Germline V gene sequence: CDR1 MNHNS, CDR2 SASEGT. This CDR3 is 13 amino acids long. Trimming took off 6 bases at V and 4 bases at J, with 12 bases between the two ends. The CDR3 DNA sequence: TGTGCCAGCAGCTTATCGGGGGGCTATGGCTACACCTTC. This codes for CASSLSGGYGYTF.

The chain has TRBV7-8 and TRBJ2-5, with 9 positions matching TRBD2. Germline V CDR1 and CDR2: SGHVS, FQNEAQ. The length of the CDR3 is 19 residues. V dropped 0 bases and J dropped 7; count of bases not matched to a gene: 18. CDR3 DNA sequence: TGTGCCAGCAGCTTAGCGCTAAGGCGGGAGGGCCCCAGGGTGGGGACCCAGTACTTC. Protein product: CASSLALRREGPRVGTQYF.

The chain carries TRBV5-1 and TRBJ2-7; 7 positions agree with TRBD2. The germline gives CDR1 SGHRS, CDR2 YFSETQ. The CDR3 has 17 amino acids. The V segment lost 4 bases and the J segment 0 bases; nucleotides outside the gene matches: 13. CDR3 sequence reads: CASSLPPSSGSSYEQYF. CDR3 sequence (DNA): TGCGCCAGCAGCCTCCCCCCCTCTAGCGGTAGCTCCTACGAGCAGTACTTC. The full variable domain, completed using reference TRBV5-1 and TRBJ2-7, is KAGVTQTPRYLIKTRGQQVTLSCSPISGHRSVSWYQQTPGQGLQFLFEYFSETQRNKGNFPGRFSGRQFSNSRSEMNVSTLELGDSALYLCASSLPPSSGSSYEQYFGPGTRLTVT.

J is TRBJ2-5 and V is TRBV10-3; D might be TRBD1 (6 bases). The V end was cut by 4 bases, the J end by 0 bases, with 9 bases between. The CDR3 contains 14 residues. Germline values: CDR1 ENHRY, CDR2 SYGVKD. This CDR3 is CAISGTVYQETQYF. For the CDR3, the DNA is TGTGCCATCAGTGGGACAGTGTACCAAGAGACCCAGTACTTC.

The chain employs TRBV6-5 and TRBJ2-6; D not certain. Trimming stripped 5 bases from V and 0 bases from J, with 8 bases between. Germline assignment: CDR1 MNHEY and CDR2 SVGAGI. The CDR3 spans 15 residues. The chain's CDR3 is CASSRLDSGANVLTF. CDR3 bases: TGTGCCAGCAGTCGCCTAGACTCTGGGGCCAACGTCCTGACTTTC.

The chain combines TRBV28 with TRBJ1-2; D might be TRBD1 (5 bases). Germline CDR1 MDHEN, CDR2 SYDVKM. The V and J ends lost 6 bases and 8 bases respectively, with 16 bases between them. This CDR3 has 13 amino acids. The CDR3, as DNA: TGTGCCAGCAGCCAAGAAGTGGACATCGGCTACACCTTC. This gives the protein CASSQEVDIGYTF.

V is TRBV4-1 and J is TRBJ2-4, with D unclear. CDR3 length: 17 amino acids. Looked up from germline, CDR1 is MGHRA and CDR2 is YSYEKL. Trimming left V 1 base short and J 1 base short, with 14 bases between. The CDR3 sequence is CASSQGPVAGAKNIQYF. The DNA for the CDR3 is TGCGCCAGCAGCCAAGGCCCAGTAGCCGGGGCCAAAAACATTCAGTACTTC.

The genes are TRBV5-1 and TRBJ2-5, with unresolved D. V lost 5 bases to trimming and J lost 11 bases, with 13 bases between them. The CDR3 runs to 11 residues. Germline V gene data show CDR1 as SGHRS and CDR2 as YFSETQ. The CDR3 protein is CASSGEVEQYF. CDR3 DNA: TGCGCCAGCAGTGGTGAGGTTGAGCAGTACTTC.

This chain uses TRBV9 with TRBJ2-5; 10 nucleotides line up with TRBD1. The V segment lost 1 base and the J segment 5 bases; nucleotides outside the gene matches: 8. The CDR3 covers 16 residues. Germline-derived CDR1 and CDR2 are SGDLS and YYNGEE. The CDR3 reads CASSVTGTGVWETQYF. In DNA form, the CDR3 reads TGTGCCAGCAGCGTAACCGGGACAGGGGTTTGGGAGACCCAGTACTTC.

The chain uses TRBV6-5 and TRBJ1-4; TRBD1 is a possible D gene (5 bases). The CDR3 covers 15 residues. The germline V and J ends were trimmed by 7 bases and 0 bases, with 12 bases remaining between them. Germline V gene sequence: CDR1 MNHEY, CDR2 SVGAGI. DNA of the CDR3: TGTGCCAGCAAGGGGCAGCCAGCAACTAATGAAAAACTGTTTTTT. Translated: CASKGQPATNEKLFF.

J is TRBJ2-7 and V is TRBV7-9; D perhaps matches TRBD1 (6 bases). Germline lookup yields CDR1 SEHNR and CDR2 FQNEAQ (reference sequence). The CDR3 runs 15 residues. V gave up 5 bases and J gave up 0 bases, with 14 bases separating them. The CDR3 nucleotides are TGTGCCAGCAGCCACCCCGGGACATCCTCCTACGAGCAGTACTTC. Its translation is CASSHPGTSSYEQYF.

V usage is TRBV11-2 and J usage is TRBJ2-7, with D maybe TRBD2 (5 bases). Germline values: CDR1 SGHAT, CDR2 FQNNGV. Trimming removed 3 bases from V and 6 bases from J, with 12 bases in between. The CDR3 length is 13 residues. The CDR3, as DNA: TGTGCCAGCAGCTTTGAAAGGGAGCTCGAGCAGTACTTC. This sequence encodes CASSFERELEQYF.

To note about this clone: Other DNA variants within this sample encode the same CDR3. The rearrangement uses TRBV19 and TRBJ2-7; tentative D call: TRBD1 (5 bases). Trimming shortened V by 5 bases and J by 3 bases, and 8 bases separated the two germline ends. CDR1 LNHDA and CDR2 SQIVND come from the germline V gene (reference sequence). The length of the CDR3 is 12 residues. CDR3: CASSAQGYEQYF. The CDR3 bases are TGTGCCAGTAGTGCGCAGGGCTACGAGCAGTACTTC. Full variable domain (missing parts from reference TRBV19 and TRBJ2-7): DGGITQSPKYLFRKEGQNVTLSCEQNLNHDAMYWYRQDPGQGLRLIYYSQIVNDFQKGDIAEGYSVSREKKESFPLTVTSAQKNPTAFYLCASSAQGYEQYFGPGTRLTVT.

This clone has just one count. J is TRBJ2-7 and V is TRBV9, with 7 bases identical to TRBD1. Germline CDR1 is SGDLS and CDR2 is YYNGEE. This CDR3 is 14 amino acids long. Trimming cost V 2 bases and J 2 bases; bases outside gene matches: 4. This CDR3 is CASSVRDSPYEQYF. The CDR3 DNA reads TGTGCCAGCAGCGTCCGGGACAGTCCCTACGAGCAGTACTTC. Full variable domain (rest looked up from reference TRBV9 and TRBJ2-7): DSGVTQTPKHLITATGQRVTLRCSPRSGDLSVYWYQQSLDQGLQFLIQYYNGEERAKGNILERFSAQQFPDLHSELNLSSLELGDSALYFCASSVRDSPYEQYFGPGTRLTVT.

The chain uses TRBV7-2 and TRBJ2-2; D is uncertain. V was trimmed by 1 base and J by 4 bases, leaving 10 bases between them. Germline lookup yields CDR1 SGHTA and CDR2 FQGNSA. The CDR3 is made up of 15 amino acids. In DNA form, the CDR3 reads TGTGCCAGCAGCTTAGAAGTATTTGGCACCGGGGAGCTGTTTTTT. Translation gives CASSLEVFGTGELFF.

In its sample, this clone was seen once. The chain is built from TRBV5-4 and TRBJ1-1, with 7 bases fitting TRBD1. The CDR3 runs 13 residues. V trimming: 4 bases; J trimming: 6 bases; junction bases outside the gene matches: 6. The germline CDR1 and CDR2 sequences are SGHNT and YYREEE (reference sequence). The DNA of the CDR3 is TGTGCCAGCAGCGCAGGGGGGCGGGCTGAAGCTTTCTTT. Residues: CASSAGGRAEAFF.

The rearrangement links TRBV27 to TRBJ2-7, with 14 bases matching TRBD2. There are 13 residues in the CDR3. The germline V gene encodes CDR1 MNHEY and CDR2 SMNVEV (reference sequence). The ends lost 6 bases at V and 12 bases at J; junction bases unmatched: 7. This CDR3 is CASSRRLAGGRYF. The CDR3 DNA reads TGTGCCAGCAGCCGGCGACTAGCGGGAGGGCGGTACTTC.